This T cell receptor (beta chain) was identified during a study of Ad26.COV2.S vaccination and SARS-CoV-2 variants. Sequencing used immunoSEQ multiplex PCR; TCRdb keeps in-frame clones, though not all of them. Altogether roughly 700,000 clones are present, about 89% being singletons, with the ten largest covering roughly 1.5%. Treatment specified: approximately 18 received Ad26.COV2.S at low or high dose, single or two shots; several received placebo; per-sample allocation not given. On day 63 after the first injection, vaccine and placebo recipients gave samples. Donor was an adult aged 18-55 years in Boston. This CDR3 comprises 15 residues. The V end lost 6 bases, the J end lost 4 bases, and 18 bases lay between the germline ends. Per germline, CDR1 MNHEY and CDR2 SVGAGI.

This clonotype originated in a person between 18 and 60 years old who received the Ad26.COV2.S COVID-19 vaccine or a placebo. The chain links TRBV6-5 to TRBJ1-2, with a weak D call TRBD1 (6 bases). The sequencing used peripheral blood, collected in a trial of Ad26.COV2.S vaccine versus placebo. The CDR3 protein is CASSIKRDTSYGYTF. The DNA for the CDR3 is TGTGCCAGCAGCATCAAAAGGGACACCAGCTATGGCTACACCTTC.